The present T cell receptor (beta chain) was sequenced within a study of blood T cell repertoires in COVID-19. Germline V gene data show CDR1 as SGHTA and CDR2 as FQGTGA. The CDR3 sequence is 15 residues long. Trimming cost V 4 bases and J 3 bases; bases outside gene matches: 3. TCRdb's table, derived via immunoSEQ multiplex PCR, lists solely in-frame clones and lacks some. The sample has about 190,000 clones, 75% to 90% seen once. Sequenced material: peripheral blood. The TCR originated in a man younger than 40 with acute or convalescent COVID-19. The genes are TRBV7-3 and TRBJ2-2; 9 nucleotides align to TRBD2. The CDR3: CASSSAGGHTGELFF. CDR3 in DNA: TGTGCCAGCAGCTCAGCGGGAGGACACACCGGGGAGCTGTTTTTT.